The entry below describes one TCR beta chain. This record belongs to a study of identical twins. The junction had 15 bases not matched to a gene; V was cut back by 4 bases and J by 7 bases. Per germline, CDR1 MGHRA and CDR2 YSYEKL. The CDR3 covers 16 residues. TCRdb processed the 5' RACE reads anew with MiXCR; each CDR3 protein has one entry. The table includes approximately 230,000 distinct CDR3 sequences, over 11% detected once. The clonotype comes from a woman aged 18-29 years in good health. Material for sequencing was memory (CD45RO+) T cells sorted from blood. V usage is TRBV4-1 and J usage is TRBJ1-1, with TRBD1 matching over 7 bases. The CDR3 loop is CASSREGAVGGGEAFF. The CDR3 DNA is TGCGCCAGCAGCCGGGAGGGGGCGGTGGGAGGCGGTGAAGCTTTCTTT.